The sequence of this TCR beta chain was determined in a study of blood T cell repertoires in COVID-19. With 5 bases removed from V and 2 bases from J, the gap between germline ends came to 16 bases. Germline V CDR1 and CDR2: MNHEY, SVGEGT. The CDR3 covers 16 residues. Sequencing used immunoSEQ multiplex PCR; TCRdb keeps in-frame clones, though not all of them. The sample lists a few hundred thousand clones, around 90% occurring once. This clone showed up just once. The clonotype was recovered from a man younger than 45 who had recovered from COVID-19. The material sequenced was PBMCs or T cells enriched from blood (not recorded which). The rearrangement uses TRBV6-2 or TRBV6-3 and TRBJ1-5; D is perhaps TRBD1 (5 bases). The CDR3 is CASSPFQGEGNQPQHF. CDR3 bases: TGTGCCAGCAGTCCGTTCCAGGGCGAGGGCAATCAGCCCCAGCATTTT.